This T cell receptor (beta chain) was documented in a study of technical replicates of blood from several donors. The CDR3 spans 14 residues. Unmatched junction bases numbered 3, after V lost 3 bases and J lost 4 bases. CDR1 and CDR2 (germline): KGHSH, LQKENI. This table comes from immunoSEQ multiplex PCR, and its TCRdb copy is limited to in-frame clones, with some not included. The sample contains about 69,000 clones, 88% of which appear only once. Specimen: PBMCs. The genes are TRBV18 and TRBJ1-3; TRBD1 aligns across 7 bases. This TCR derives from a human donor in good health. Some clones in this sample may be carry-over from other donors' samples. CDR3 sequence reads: CASSPGTEGNTIYF. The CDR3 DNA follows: TGTGCCAGCTCACCTGGGACAGAGGGAAACACCATATATTTT.